This record concerns one T cell receptor beta chain sequence. What it binds is not known. This record comes from a study of cytomegalovirus exposure and HLA in healthy donors. Study information: The Caucasian-associated ancestry cluster held under 90% of 398 genotyped donors.

The PCR employed 60 Vbeta primers together with 13 Jbeta primers. The repertoire was sequenced with immunoSEQ multiplex PCR; TCRdb's copy has only in-frame clones and lacks some. Among about 130,000 clones, roughly 83% were seen once, and the ten largest hold roughly 20%. The donors (healthy individuals) were bone marrow donors. Whole-study findings and limits: TCR beta chains numbering more than 150 were designated cytomegalovirus-associated.

The ends lost 2 bases at V and 7 bases at J; junction bases unmatched: 5. CDR1 is MNHNS, CDR2 SASEGT, per germline. This CDR3 region has 14 residues. The clonotype comes from a man between 18 and 29 years old in good health and CMV-seropositive. Sequencing used PBMCs. The genes are TRBV6-1 and TRBJ1-5; 7 nucleotides match TRBD1. The CDR3 loop is CASSERQGGQPQHF. The DNA for the CDR3 is TGTGCCAGCAGTGAACGACAGGGTGGCCAGCCCCAGCATTTT.